Listed below are T cell receptor beta chains from one sample, sequenced in a study of T-cell memory formation after mild COVID-19. MiXCR was run by TCRdb on the 5' RACE reads, yielding one entry per CDR3 protein. The sample lists 430,000 or so distinct CDR3 sequences, approximately 25% occurring once. Sequencing used PBMCs or a T cell subset sorted from them (not recorded which). Receptors were obtained from an adult woman who had mild COVID-19 (a few samples of this study predate the infection). Cell type and time point are not known. CDR3s include the opening cysteine and the closing phenylalanine or tryptophan. The D gene is left open where the match is weak. Size is stated for part of the rows, as once, few or many counts, or as a class when the clone is expanded.

DNA,CDR3,size,D,V,J
TGTGCCAGCAGCTTGTCTAGCAAGGCCTACGAGCAGTACTTC,CASSLSSKAYEQYF,.,.,TRBV5-6,TRBJ2-7
TGTGCCAGCAGCTCTGACAGGGCGCGCAATCAGCCCCAGCATTTT,CASSSDRARNQPQHF,.,TRBD1,TRBV12-3/TRBV12-4,TRBJ1-5
TGTGCCAGCTCACCAGGCTCAGGCCAAGAGACCCAGTACTTC,CASSPGSGQETQYF,few,.,TRBV18,TRBJ2-5
TGCGCCAGCAGCTTGGATCAGTCTAACTATGGCTACACCTTC,CASSLDQSNYGYTF,.,.,TRBV5-1,TRBJ1-2
TGTGCCAGCTCAGCGGACAGGGGGTTCACTGAAGCTTTCTTT,CASSADRGFTEAFF,.,TRBD1,TRBV18,TRBJ1-1
TGTGCCAGCATGTTTGGACAGGGAGAATCCGAGCAGTACTTC,CASMFGQGESEQYF,.,TRBD1,TRBV27,TRBJ2-7
TGTGCCAGCTACAGAGCGGGAGAGCAAGAGACCCAGTACTTC,CASYRAGEQETQYF,.,TRBD2,TRBV7-9,TRBJ2-5
TGTGCCAGCAGCGTAGGGGGTGTTGGCGAGCAGTACTTC,CASSVGGVGEQYF,.,.,TRBV9,TRBJ2-7
TGCAGTGCTCGCACACTTGACAGGGGGGACTCCTACGAGCAGTACTTC,CSARTLDRGDSYEQYF,many,TRBD1,TRBV20-1,TRBJ2-7
TGCAGCGCCCCAGGACTGGCCGGGACTGAAGCTTTCTTT,CSAPGLAGTEAFF,.,.,TRBV29-1,TRBJ1-1